The 14 T cell receptor beta chains below were found in one sample sequenced in a study of OX40 agonist ivuxolimab in advanced cancers. Library generation was performed with the immunoSEQ multiplex PCR assay. TCRdb carries this immuneACCESS record with in-frame sequences only. Its versions omit some clonotypes, under half of them owing to an unresolved V gene in the studies checked, with the rest unexplained. Across this sample there are 60,000 to 75,000 clones, with about 85% seen only once. In total, the top ten clones hold 1.3% of the sample. Sequences were derived from CD4+ or CD8+ T cells sorted from blood, sampled in a trial of the OX40 agonist ivuxolimab. The receptors stem from an adult with an advanced solid tumor such as melanoma, head and neck, liver or kidney cancer.

The V call is TRBV5-1, the J call TRBJ2-5; D gene uncertain. TRBJ2-7 explains the end of the DNA better; the J call may be wrong. This CDR3 spans 12 amino acids. CDR1 is SGHRS and CDR2 is YFSETQ in the germline V gene. The CDR3 protein is CASSLSSYEQYF. The CDR3 DNA is TGCGCCAGCAGTCTCTCTTCCTACGAGCAGTACTTC.

The rearrangement links TRBV9 to TRBJ2-1, with TRBD2 matching over 13 bases. The CDR3 runs 15 residues. Germline lookup yields CDR1 SGDLS and CDR2 YYNGEE. V lost 5 bases, J lost 8 bases, and 7 bases stayed unmatched. The CDR3 spells CASSPGTSGTHEQFF. In nucleotides, the CDR3 is TGTGCCAGCAGTCCCGGGACTAGCGGGACCCATGAGCAGTTCTTC. The full variable domain, rest sourced from reference TRBV9 and TRBJ2-1, is DSGVTQTPKHLITATGQRVTLRCSPRSGDLSVYWYQQSLDQGLQFLIQYYNGEERAKGNILERFSAQQFPDLHSELNLSSLELGDSALYFCASSPGTSGTHEQFFGPGTRLTVL.

The V gene is TRBV29-1, the J gene TRBJ1-5; 9 nucleotides agree with TRBD1. This CDR3 comprises 13 residues. Trimming at V came to 4 bases and at J to 6 bases, leaving 4 bases not matched to a gene. Germline V gene lookup returns CDR1 SQVTM and CDR2 ANQGSEA. DNA for the CDR3: TGCAGCGTTGGACGGGACAGGGTTCAGCCCCAGCATTTT. Residues: CSVGRDRVQPQHF.

The chain uses TRBV5-6 and TRBJ2-7; 7 positions agree with TRBD2. The length of the CDR3 is 15 residues. V was clipped by 3 bases and J by 3 bases; unmatched bases: 9. Germline loops: CDR1 SGHDT, CDR2 YYEEEE. CDR3 nucleotide sequence: TGTGCCAGCAGCTCCGGGGGGTTGCTAGGCTACGAGCAGTACTTC. It is translated as CASSSGGLLGYEQYF.

The chain recombines TRBV7-8 with TRBJ1-5; unclear D gene. Germline V gives CDR1 SGHVS, CDR2 FQNEAQ. V lost 5 bases to trimming and J lost 0 bases, with 5 bases between them. The CDR3 sequence is 13 residues long. CDR3 sequence reads: CASSRFSNQPQHF. DNA for the CDR3: TGTGCCAGCAGCCGCTTTAGCAATCAGCCCCAGCATTTT.

In this sample, this clone turned up once. V gene TRBV7-3 combines with J gene TRBJ1-2, with TRBD1 matching over 10 bases. V was clipped by 5 bases and J by 8 bases; unmatched bases: 8. CDR3 length equals 14 residues. CDR1 is SGHTA and CDR2 is FQGTGA in the germline V gene. CDR3 sequence reads: CASSLDRGRRGYTF. The CDR3 DNA reads as TGTGCCAGCAGCCTCGACAGGGGGCGAAGGGGCTACACCTTC. The full variable domain, in which reference TRBV7-3 and TRBJ1-2 provide the parts outside the CDR3, is GAGVSQTPSNKVTEKGKYVELRCDPISGHTALYWYRQSLGQGPEFLIYFQGTGAADDSGLPNDRFFAVRPEGSVSTLKIQRTERGDSAVYLCASSLDRGRRGYTFGSGTRLTVV.

J is TRBJ1-4 and V is TRBV28, with D hard to call. V lost 5 bases and J lost 11, with 18 bases in between. The CDR3 is 14 amino acids. Germline values: CDR1 MDHEN, CDR2 SYDVKM. In DNA, the CDR3 is TGTGCCAGCAGTCCACGAAGGAACATGGGGAAACTGTTTTTT. It specifies CASSPRRNMGKLFF.

V usage is TRBV30 and J usage is TRBJ2-1; TRBD2 aligns across 15 bases. The V segment lost 3 bases and the J segment 7 bases; nucleotides outside the gene matches: 10. Germline V CDR1 and CDR2: GTSNPN, SVGIG (reference sequence). The CDR3 is 17 amino acids. The CDR3 DNA is TGTGCCTGGAGCGTTACGCGGACTAGCGGGGGGGGTAATGAGCAGTTCTTC. Translation: CAWSVTRTSGGGNEQFF.

The V and J genes are TRBV29-1 and TRBJ2-3; D may be TRBD2 (7 bases). V dropped 5 bases and J dropped 7 bases, with 19 bases sitting between them. Germline values: CDR1 SQVTM, CDR2 ANQGSEA. CDR3 length equals 14 residues. The CDR3 DNA is TGCAGCGTTACTTGGGGGGGGCAGGTTTATACGCAGTATTTT. As protein: CSVTWGGQVYTQYF.

This clone was observed a single time. This chain joins TRBV13 and TRBJ1-1; D is perhaps TRBD1 (6 bases). Germline CDR1 and CDR2: PRHDT and FYEKMQ (reference sequence). Trimming stripped 2 bases from V and 0 bases from J, with 10 bases between. The CDR3 sequence is 15 residues long. The CDR3 sequence is CASSLIGGLNTEAFF. In DNA form, the CDR3 reads TGTGCCAGCAGCTTAATAGGGGGGCTGAACACTGAAGCTTTCTTT.

The table lists this clone with a count of one. The chain links TRBV5-6 to TRBJ1-4; no clear D. Deletions cut 2 bases from V and 7 bases from J, with 3 bases between. This CDR3 region has 11 residues. Germline values: CDR1 SGHDT, CDR2 YYEEEE. CDR3 region: CASSFGEKLFF. In nucleotides, the CDR3 is TGTGCCAGCAGCTTCGGTGAAAAACTGTTTTTT.

This clone was observed a single time. The V gene is TRBV5-1, the J gene TRBJ1-1, with D perhaps matching TRBD1 (5 bases). CDR3 length: 16 amino acids. Trimming pared 5 bases from V and 5 bases from J, leaving 22 bases between. Germline V gene lookup returns CDR1 SGHRS and CDR2 YFSETQ. The CDR3 nucleotides read TGCGCCAGCAGGTCCGGGGGAGGTTTTGATCGGACTGAAGCTTTCTTT. This gives the protein CASRSGGGFDRTEAFF.

The chain recombines TRBV11-3 with TRBJ2-2, with unresolved D. Per the germline V gene, CDR1 is SGHNT and CDR2 is YENEEA. There are 13 residues in the CDR3. V was pared by 5 bases and J by 7 bases, with 11 bases between. The CDR3 loop reads CASSPTLIGELFF. Here the CDR3 DNA reads TGTGCCAGCAGCCCCACCCTCATCGGGGAGCTGTTTTTT.

The chain has TRBV7-9 and TRBJ1-1, with D possibly matching TRBD1 (6 bases). The V end lost 1 base, the J end lost 1 base, and 7 bases lay between the germline ends. Germline values: CDR1 SEHNR, CDR2 FQNEAQ (reference sequence). This CDR3 region has 14 residues. CDR3 nucleotides: TGTGCCAGCAGCTTAGGAGGGGGGAACACTGAAGCTTTCTTT. This gives the protein CASSLGGGNTEAFF.